The sequence of this TCR beta chain was determined in a study of T cell responses to AZD1222 COVID-19 vaccine. Sequencing was performed with immunoSEQ multiplex PCR; in TCRdb, only in-frame clones are kept and a portion is missing. This sample carries 150,000 to 190,000 clones, over 90% of them seen once, and the ten largest clones take about 1.4%. Note on this clone: As yet, its antigen is unknown.

In germline, CDR1 is SGHDN, CDR2 FVKESK. The CDR3 sequence is 15 residues long. Trimming cost V 4 bases and J 4 bases, with 17 bases left between them. Study-wide points: The peak T cell response came first, and repertoires were sampled only after it. An increase in Spike-specific TCR breadth and depth was observed after two AZD1222 doses. Regions left unmutated in variants are reportedly the target of nearly half of spike-specific TCRs.

This specimen was peripheral blood, taken 28 days after the second AZD1222 dose. This TCR was recovered from an adult who received the AZD1222 COVID-19 vaccine. J is TRBJ2-7 and V is TRBV14; D is undetermined. Written as DNA, the CDR3 is TGTGCCAGCAGCCCAAGTCGGCGTTTCAGGTACGAGCAGTACTTC. This gives the protein CASSPSRRFRYEQYF.